Reported below is one TCR beta chain. It lacks a known antigen. Base-call qualities are not available, and no considerably larger clone is one nucleotide away. The CDR3 regions of human TCRbeta chains were subjected to immunosequencing. Turning to the authors' computational methods: TCRs in the repertoires were compared against a reference library of SARS-CoV-2-specific TCRs that had been generated with the MIRA antigen-specificity platform. Breadth was defined as the fraction of unique TCRs that were SARS-CoV-2-associated. Depth was defined as the fraction of total T cells that were SARS-CoV-2-associated. Each spike-specific TCR was assigned to its reactive spike region and to a CD4 or CD8 class using the MIRA data. Log10-transformed breadth and depth values were compared by one-way ANOVA with Sidak's multiple comparisons tests. TCRdb took this table from immuneACCESS and kept in-frame rearrangements with V and J called. Such tables lack part of the clones; where checked against another copy, unresolved V genes explain under half of the gap, and the rest is unexplained. The V and J calls and clone size were taken over from that table, and D and trimming were inferred from the DNA. Counted in this sample were fewer than 150,000 clones; about 90% of them appeared once. The ten largest account for approximately 9% of the sample.

The data were taken from a study of T cell responses to AZD1222 COVID-19 vaccine (dated by TCRdb to the early 2020s). Some background on the complete study: TCR sequencing was performed for roughly 240 trial participants, of whom about 200 were given two doses of AZD1222 and around 25 were given two doses of MenACWY control vaccine. Enrollment into the trials was organized by age into subgroups of 18-55, 56-69 and 70-plus years, and those subgroups contained roughly 150, 30 and 60 TCR-sequenced participants, respectively. Broader findings and caveats from the paper: Participants were mostly white British and included more females than males, and it was suggested by the authors that clonal diversity may have been underestimated. Spike-specific TCR breadth and depth rose significantly after two AZD1222 doses compared with day 0 and with MenACWY recipients. No day 14 peak-response samples were available, so repertoires were characterized only after the peak T cell response. Only six AZD1222 recipients were SARS-CoV-2 seropositive at baseline, limiting conclusions about previously exposed vaccinees. Epitopes outside the regions mutated in the B.1.351 and B.1.1.7 variants were reportedly recognized by nearly half of the unique spike-specific TCRs. The whole spike protein was spanned by vaccine-associated CD4 TCRs, and dominant responses were seen in regions 160-218 and 743-854. In the small 56-69-year group, the increase in depth fell short of significance, most likely because of low power.

The germline V end is reduced by 6 bases and the J end by 3 bases; junction bases left unmatched: 11. The germline V gene gives CDR1 as SGHAT and CDR2 as FQNNGV. The cysteine opens and the phenylalanine closes a CDR3 of 16 amino acids. CDR3 DNA only is kept here, 48 bases in frame from base 1. The time point tag for this specimen amounts to: about 28 days (+/-7) after the second vaccine dose. AZD1222 recipients given second doses at about 4 weeks or at about 12 weeks were pooled, since spike-specific TCR depth and breadth were not found to differ between the two schedules. Vaccinee samples came from UK trials COV001 and COV002, including a single-blind randomized controlled phase 2/3 trial of AZD1222 (ChAdOx1 nCoV-19) in healthy adults. Trial participant PBMC samples were collected at day 0 and day 28 after the second dose for TCRbeta chain sequencing.

The TCR was taken from an adult who received the AZD1222 COVID-19 vaccine. This material consisted of peripheral blood, taken 28 days after the second AZD1222 dose. The V and J segments used are TRBV11-2 and TRBJ1-2, and 9 bases in between align with TRBD1. The CDR3 region: CASSFLQGAPDYGYTF. The DNA sequence is as follows: TGTGCCAGCAGTTTCCTACAGGGGGCGCCGGACTATGGCTACACCTTC.